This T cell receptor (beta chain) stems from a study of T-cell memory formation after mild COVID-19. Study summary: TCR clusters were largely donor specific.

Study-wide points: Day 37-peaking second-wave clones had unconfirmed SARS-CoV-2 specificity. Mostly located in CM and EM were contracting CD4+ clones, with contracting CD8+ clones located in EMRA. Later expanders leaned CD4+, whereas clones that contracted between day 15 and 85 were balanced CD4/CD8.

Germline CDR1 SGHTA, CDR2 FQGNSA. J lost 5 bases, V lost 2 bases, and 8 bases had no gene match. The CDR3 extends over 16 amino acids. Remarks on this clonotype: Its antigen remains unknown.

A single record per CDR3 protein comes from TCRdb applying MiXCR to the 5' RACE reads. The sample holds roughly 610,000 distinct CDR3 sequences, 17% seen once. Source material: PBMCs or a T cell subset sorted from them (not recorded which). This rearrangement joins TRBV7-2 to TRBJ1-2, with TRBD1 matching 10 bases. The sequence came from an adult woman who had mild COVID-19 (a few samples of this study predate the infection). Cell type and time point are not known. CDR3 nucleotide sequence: TGTGCCAGCAGCTTACCCGGGACAGGGGATATATATGGCTACACCTTC. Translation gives CASSLPGTGDIYGYTF. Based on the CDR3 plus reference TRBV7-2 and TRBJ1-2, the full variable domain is GAGVSQSPSNKVTEKGKDVELRCDPISGHTALYWYRQSLGQGLEFLIYFQGNSAPDKSGLPSDRFSAERTGGSVSTLTIQRTQQEDSAVYLCASSLPGTGDIYGYTFGSGTRLTVV.